What follows describes a single TCR beta chain. As yet, its antigen is unknown. This CDR3 spans 14 amino acids. Trimming shortened V by 10 bases and J by 4 bases, and 19 bases separated the two germline ends. From germline, CDR1 is MNHNS and CDR2 SASEGT. TCRdb's copy holds only in-frame clones and misses some; the assay was immunoSEQ multiplex PCR. The table has fewer than 85,000 clones, around nine tenths seen once. The data belong to a study of OX40 agonist ivuxolimab in advanced cancers. The study, taken as a whole, reports: Expanded clones were, on average, more numerous among CD8+ T cells than CD4+. At 0.1 to 3.0 mg/kg and by week 6, clonal expansion occurred in CD4+ and CD8+ blood T cells.

If patients had autoimmune disease history or systemic immunosuppression, they were excluded. The starting material was CD4+ or CD8+ T cells sorted from blood, obtained in a trial of the OX40 agonist ivuxolimab. The chain recombines TRBV6-1 with TRBJ1-2; possibly TRBD1 for D (6 bases). The TCR originated in an adult with an advanced solid tumor such as melanoma, head and neck, liver or kidney cancer. CDR3 DNA: TGTGCCACCTCGAAATCGGACAGAGCCTATGGCTACACCTTC. Its protein is CATSKSDRAYGYTF.